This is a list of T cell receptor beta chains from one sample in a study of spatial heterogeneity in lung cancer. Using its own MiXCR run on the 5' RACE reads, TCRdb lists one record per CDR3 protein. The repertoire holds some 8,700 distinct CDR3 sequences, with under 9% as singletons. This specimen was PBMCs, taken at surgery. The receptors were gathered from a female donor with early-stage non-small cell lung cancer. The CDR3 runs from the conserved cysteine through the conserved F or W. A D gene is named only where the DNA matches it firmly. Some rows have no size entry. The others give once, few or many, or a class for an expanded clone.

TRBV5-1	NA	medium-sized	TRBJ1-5	CASSLAVGQPQHF	TGCGCCAGCAGCTTGGCCGTGGGCCAGCCCCAGCATTTT
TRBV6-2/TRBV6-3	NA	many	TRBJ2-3	CASSKGTDTQYF	TGTGCCAGCTCCAAAGGGACAGATACGCAGTATTTT
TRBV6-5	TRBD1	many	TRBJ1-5	CASRGQGSGQPQHF	TGTGCCAGCAGAGGACAGGGATCGGGACAGCCCCAGCATTTT
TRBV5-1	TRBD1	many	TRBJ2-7	CASSLGTGGDEQYF	TGCGCCAGCAGCTTGGGGACAGGGGGCGACGAGCAGTACTTC
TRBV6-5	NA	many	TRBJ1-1	CASSTRRGRWAEAFF	TGTGCCAGCAGTACCCGGAGGGGTAGGTGGGCTGAAGCTTTCTTT
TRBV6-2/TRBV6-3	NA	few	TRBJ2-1	CASRPSGAATYNEQFF	TGTGCCAGCAGGCCCTCCGGGGCTGCGACCTACAATGAGCAGTTCTTC
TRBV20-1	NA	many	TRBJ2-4	CSASPRLAKNIQYF	TGCAGTGCTAGTCCCCGCCTAGCCAAAAACATTCAGTACTTC
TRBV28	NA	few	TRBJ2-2	CASTRGGTGELFF	TGTGCCAGCACGAGGGGGGGCACCGGGGAGCTGTTTTTT
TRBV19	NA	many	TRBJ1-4	CASTATRTNEKLFF	TGTGCCAGTACCGCGACGAGAACTAATGAAAAACTGTTTTTT
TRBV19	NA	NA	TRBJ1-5	CASSIAQNQPQHF	TGTGCCAGTAGTATCGCGCAAAATCAGCCCCAGCATTTT
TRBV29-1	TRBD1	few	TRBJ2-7	CSVDNTGDEQYF	TGCAGCGTTGATAATACAGGGGACGAGCAGTACTTC
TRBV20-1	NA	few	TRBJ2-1	CSARAAEWQFF	TGCAGTGCTAGAGCAGCAGAGTGGCAGTTCTTC
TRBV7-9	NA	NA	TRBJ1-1	CASSLAQTDNTEAFF	TGTGCCAGCAGCTTAGCCCAGACAGATAACACTGAAGCTTTCTTT
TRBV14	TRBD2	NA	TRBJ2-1	CASSQVGLVVNEQFF	TGTGCCAGCAGCCAAGTAGGACTAGTCGTCAATGAGCAGTTCTTC
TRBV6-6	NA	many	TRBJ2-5	CASSMAGLQETQYF	TGTGCCAGCAGTATGGCGGGGCTTCAAGAGACCCAGTACTTC
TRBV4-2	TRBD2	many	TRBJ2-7	CASSQDVGTSGLGYEQYF	TGTGCCAGCAGCCAAGATGTCGGGACTAGCGGATTGGGGTACGAGCAGTACTTC
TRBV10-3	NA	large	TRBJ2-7	CASVGPPSYEQYF	TGTGCCTCCGTCGGTCCACCTTCGTACGAGCAGTACTTC
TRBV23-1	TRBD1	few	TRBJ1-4	CASSNTDRGNEKLFF	TGCGCCAGCTCAAATACGGACAGGGGGAATGAAAAACTGTTTTTT
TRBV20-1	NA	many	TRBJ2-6	CSAIDLSGANVLTF	TGCAGTGCTATTGACCTCTCTGGGGCCAACGTCCTGACTTTC
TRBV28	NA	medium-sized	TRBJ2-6	CASFSGTSTSGANVLTF	TGTGCCAGCTTCAGTGGGACGTCAACCTCTGGGGCCAACGTCCTGACTTTC
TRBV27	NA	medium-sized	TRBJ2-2	CASSLRDFTGELFF	TGTGCCAGCAGTTTACGGGACTTCACCGGGGAGCTGTTTTTT
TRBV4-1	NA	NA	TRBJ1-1	CASSQGERYTEAFF	TGCGCCAGCAGCCAAGGAGAAAGGTACACTGAAGCTTTCTTT
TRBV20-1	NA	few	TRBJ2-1	CSAIGPAQVF	TGCAGTGCTATAGGACCGGCACAGGTCTTC
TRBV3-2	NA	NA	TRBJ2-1	CASSQDGLAGIYNEQFF	TGTGCCAGCAGCCAAGATGGGCTAGCGGGCATCTACAATGAGCAGTTCTTC
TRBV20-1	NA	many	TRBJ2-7	CSARPGHTYEQYF	TGCAGTGCGCGACCGGGACACACCTACGAGCAGTACTTC
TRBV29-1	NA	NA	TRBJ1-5	CSVSGIDQPQHF	TGCAGCGTTAGCGGCATTGATCAGCCCCAGCATTTT
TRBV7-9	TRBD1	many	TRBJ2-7	CASSAGQGGDEQYF	TGTGCCAGCAGCGCGGGACAGGGTGGCGACGAGCAGTACTTC
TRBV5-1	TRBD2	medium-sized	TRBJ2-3	CASSLGTSGGTDTQYF	TGCGCCAGCAGCTTAGGGACTAGCGGTGGTACAGATACGCAGTATTTT
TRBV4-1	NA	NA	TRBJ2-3	CASSQGTTSTDTQYF	TGCGCCAGCAGCCAAGGAACTACTAGCACAGATACGCAGTATTTT
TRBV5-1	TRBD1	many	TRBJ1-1	CASSLVPGGSNTEAFF	TGCGCCAGCAGCTTGGTCCCAGGGGGCAGTAACACTGAAGCTTTCTTT
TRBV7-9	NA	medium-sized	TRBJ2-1	CASSLSSYNEQFF	TGTGCCAGCAGCTTAAGCAGTTACAATGAGCAGTTCTTC
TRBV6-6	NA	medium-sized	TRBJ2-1	CASSYSGLDEQFF	TGTGCCAGCAGTTACTCGGGCCTAGATGAGCAGTTCTTC
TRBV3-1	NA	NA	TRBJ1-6	CASSLGGEENSPLHF	TGTGCCAGCAGCCTAGGGGGGGAGGAGAATTCACCCCTCCACTTT
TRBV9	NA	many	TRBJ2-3	CASSDGKDTQYF	TGTGCCAGCAGCGACGGGAAAGATACGCAGTATTTT
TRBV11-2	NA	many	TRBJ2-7	CASSSPGETGTAYYEQYF	TGTGCCAGCAGCTCTCCGGGGGAAACCGGGACTGCATACTACGAGCAGTACTTC
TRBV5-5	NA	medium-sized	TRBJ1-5	CASSLGADLSNQPQHF	TGTGCCAGCAGCTTAGGGGCGGACCTTAGCAATCAGCCCCAGCATTTT
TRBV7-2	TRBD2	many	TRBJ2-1	CASSLGFGLAGYEQFF	TGTGCCAGCAGCTTGGGGTTCGGACTAGCGGGATATGAGCAGTTCTTC
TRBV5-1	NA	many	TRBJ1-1	CASSLRFGNTEAFF	TGCGCCAGCAGCTTGAGATTCGGGAACACTGAAGCTTTCTTT
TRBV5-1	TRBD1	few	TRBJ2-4	CASSLEGARPNIQYF	TGCGCCAGCAGCTTAGAGGGGGCCCGTCCGAACATTCAGTACTTC
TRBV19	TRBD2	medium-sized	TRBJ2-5	CASSKMPGTTQETQYF	TGTGCCAGTAGTAAGATGCCCGGGACTACACAAGAGACCCAGTACTTC
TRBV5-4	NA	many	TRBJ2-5	CASSTDPQETQYF	TGTGCCAGCAGCACAGACCCCCAAGAGACCCAGTACTTC
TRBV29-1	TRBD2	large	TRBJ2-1	CSVDASGRPYEQFF	TGCAGCGTTGACGCTAGCGGGAGACCCTATGAGCAGTTCTTC
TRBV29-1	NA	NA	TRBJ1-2	CSVTGGVGYGYTF	TGCAGCGTCACGGGGGGAGTTGGCTATGGCTACACCTTC
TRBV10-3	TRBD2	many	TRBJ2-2	CAMMGLANTGELFF	TGTGCCATGATGGGACTAGCGAACACCGGGGAGCTGTTTTTT
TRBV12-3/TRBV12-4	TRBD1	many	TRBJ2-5	CASSSTGQGAGETQYF	TGTGCCAGCAGTTCGACGGGACAGGGGGCCGGGGAGACCCAGTACTTC
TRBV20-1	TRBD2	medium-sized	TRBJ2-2	CSALGLAGSTDTGELFF	TGCAGTGCCCTTGGACTAGCGGGGAGTACTGACACCGGGGAGCTGTTTTTT
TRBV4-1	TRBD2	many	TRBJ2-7	CASSQDGLAGASWSYEQYF	TGCGCCAGCAGCCAAGACGGACTAGCGGGAGCCTCTTGGTCCTACGAGCAGTACTTC
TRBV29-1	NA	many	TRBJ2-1	CSVVRGRGSYNEQFF	TGCAGCGTTGTTCGAGGGAGAGGGTCCTACAATGAGCAGTTCTTC
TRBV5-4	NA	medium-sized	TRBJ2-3	CASHPTNTDTQYF	TGTGCCAGCCATCCGACGAACACAGATACGCAGTATTTT
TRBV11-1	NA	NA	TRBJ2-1	CASSFRTPTYNEQFF	TGTGCCAGCAGCTTTCGGACTCCGACCTACAATGAGCAGTTCTTC
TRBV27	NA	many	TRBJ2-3	CASGTGTFVSTDTQYF	TGTGCCAGTGGGACGGGGACCTTCGTTAGCACAGATACGCAGTATTTT
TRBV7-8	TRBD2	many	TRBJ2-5	CASSLATSGRARETQYF	TGTGCCAGCAGCTTAGCGACTAGCGGGAGGGCCAGAGAGACCCAGTACTTC
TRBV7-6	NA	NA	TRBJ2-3	CASSRGGETRSTDTQYF	TGTGCCAGCAGCCGAGGGGGAGAGACCCGGTCCACAGATACGCAGTATTTT